This T cell receptor beta chain originates from a study of response to subunit inactivated influenza vaccine. The J segment lost 4 bases and the V segment lost 5 bases, leaving 6 bases of the junction unmatched. CDR1 is MNHEY, CDR2 SVGEGT, per germline. CDR3 length: 14 residues. MiXCR was run by TCRdb on the RT-PCR reads, yielding one entry per CDR3 protein. The sample includes roughly 520,000 distinct CDR3 sequences, 25% of them seen just once. This TCR came from a man aged 45 to 65 who received an inactivated influenza vaccine. This chain connects TRBV6-2 or TRBV6-3 to TRBJ2-3; 7 positions agree with TRBD1. The sample was CD4+ T cells sorted from PBMCs, taken about 5 days after vaccination. The CDR3 DNA sequence: TGTGCCAGCAGTAGGGACAGTCTAGCAGATACGCAGTATTTT. Protein sequence: CASSRDSLADTQYF.